Below, 28 T cell receptor beta chains from the same sample are listed, as sequenced in a study of cytomegalovirus exposure and HLA in healthy donors. Both 60 Vbeta primers and 13 Jbeta primers went into the PCR. Produced via immunoSEQ multiplex PCR; TCRdb's table is partial and in-frame only. The ten top clones account for roughly 0.64%, within a sample of about 110,000 clones. The sequenced sample was PBMCs. Receptor source: a man aged 50 to 59 in good health and CMV-seronegative.

The rearrangement joins TRBV19 to TRBJ2-1; D perhaps matches TRBD2 (6 bases). The CDR3 spans 15 residues. V lost 4 bases to trimming and J lost 10 bases, with 20 bases between them. CDR1 and CDR2 (germline): LNHDA, SQIVND (reference sequence). CDR3 residues: CASSTGTYPRGEQFF. CDR3 in DNA: TGTGCCAGTAGTACCGGGACTTACCCGAGGGGAGAGCAGTTCTTC. The full variable domain, in which reference TRBV19 and TRBJ2-1 provide the parts outside the CDR3, is DGGITQSPKYLFRKEGQNVTLSCEQNLNHDAMYWYRQDPGQGLRLIYYSQIVNDFQKGDIAEGYSVSREKKESFPLTVTSAQKNPTAFYLCASSTGTYPRGEQFFGPGTRLTVL.

V and J are TRBV6-6 and TRBJ1-2, with a possible D match to TRBD1 (6 bases). CDR3 length: 12 amino acids. Trimming removed 7 bases at V and 8 bases at J, with 14 bases between. CDR1 and CDR2 from the germline V gene are MNHNY and SVGAGI (reference sequence). The CDR3 here is CASNGGAGGYTF. DNA of the CDR3: TGTGCCAGCAACGGGGGGGCAGGGGGCTACACCTTC.

V gene TRBV11-1 combines with J gene TRBJ2-7, with TRBD2 identical over 8 bases. Germline CDR1 SGHAT, CDR2 FQDESV (reference sequence). The V segment lost 5 bases and the J segment 5 bases; nucleotides outside the gene matches: 20. CDR3 length equals 18 residues. The CDR3 loop reads CASSRSGRALASKNEQYF. The DNA for the CDR3 is TGTGCCAGCAGCCGCTCCGGGAGGGCTCTAGCGAGTAAGAACGAGCAGTACTTC.

The gene calls are TRBV25-1 and TRBJ1-1; no clear D gene. With 0 bases removed from V and 7 bases from J, the gap between germline ends came to 15 bases. This CDR3 is built from 15 residues. CDR1 is MGHDK, CDR2 SYGVNS, per germline. The CDR3 loop reads CASSEYGEPRVEAFF. The CDR3 region has the DNA TGTGCCAGCAGTGAATATGGTGAACCGCGAGTTGAAGCTTTCTTT.

The chain links TRBV5-5 to TRBJ1-1; D is ambiguous. This CDR3 has 13 residues. The germline CDR1 and CDR2 sequences are SGHKS and YYEKEE (reference sequence). Trimming took 4 bases from V and 4 from J, leaving 11 bases between them. The CDR3 sequence: CASSVQILTEAFF. CDR3 nucleotides: TGTGCCAGCAGCGTACAAATTCTCACTGAAGCTTTCTTT.

This chain links TRBV5-6 with TRBJ1-5; weak D call: TRBD1 (5 bases). The CDR3 contains 16 residues. In germline, CDR1 is SGHDT, CDR2 YYEEEE. With 1 base removed from V and 4 bases from J, the gap between germline ends came to 15 bases. The chain's CDR3 is CASSLWVEQVNQPQHF. In nucleotides, the CDR3 is TGTGCCAGCAGCTTGTGGGTGGAACAGGTGAATCAGCCCCAGCATTTT.

For the CDR3, the DNA is TGTGCCAGCAGCCATCCGGGTCAGGGTGTGGACACTGAAGCTTTCTTT. It specifies CASSHPGQGVDTEAFF. V gene TRBV4-2 combines with J gene TRBJ1-1; the D gene is possibly TRBD1 (5 bases). In germline, CDR1 is LGHNA, CDR2 YNFKEQ. This CDR3 is built from 16 residues. The V gene lost 3 bases and the J gene lost 3 bases, with 17 bases spanning the gap.

V and J are TRBV27 and TRBJ2-1, with 8 positions matching TRBD2. The germline CDR1 and CDR2 sequences are MNHEY and SMNVEV (reference sequence). Losses at the gene ends were 6 bases for V and 0 bases for J; bases not matched to a gene: 7. The CDR3 spans 16 residues. This CDR3 reads CASRVSAGASYNEQFF. In nucleotides, the CDR3 is TGTGCCAGCAGGGTCTCAGCGGGGGCCTCCTACAATGAGCAGTTCTTC.

The chain recombines TRBV4-3 with TRBJ2-2; 7 bases agree with TRBD1. V gave up 4 bases and J gave up 3 bases; unmatched junction bases: 11. CDR1 and CDR2 (germline): LGHNA, YSLEER. The CDR3 loop spans 17 amino acids. The DNA of the CDR3 is TGCGCCAGCAGCCGCAAGGGACAGACCGTTGACACCGGGGAGCTGTTTTTT. As protein: CASSRKGQTVDTGELFF.

This rearrangement joins TRBV30 to TRBJ2-1; 9 bases line up with TRBD2. V lost 4 bases to trimming and J lost 7 bases; unmatched junction nucleotides: 2. The CDR3 is 12 amino acids. The germline V gene encodes CDR1 GTSNPN and CDR2 SVGIG (reference sequence). The CDR3 is CAWNLAGNEQFF. Here the CDR3 DNA reads TGTGCCTGGAACCTAGCGGGGAATGAGCAGTTCTTC.

The chain couples TRBV14 to TRBJ1-2; D perhaps matches TRBD1 (6 bases). Trimming removed 2 bases from V and 8 bases from J, with 9 bases in between. The V gene's germline CDR1 is SGHDN and CDR2 FVKESK. CDR3 size: 12 residues. CDR3 DNA: TGTGCCAGCAGCCAATTCGGACAGGGCTACACCTTC. It encodes CASSQFGQGYTF.

J is TRBJ2-2 and V is TRBV19; TRBD1 matches 7 bases. The junction had 9 bases not matched to a gene; V was cut back by 6 bases and J by 5 bases. The germline CDR1 and CDR2 sequences are LNHDA and SQIVND (reference sequence). The CDR3 consists of 15 residues. This chain's CDR3 is CASSLDRQPTGELFF. The CDR3 DNA reads as TGTGCCAGTAGCTTGGACAGGCAGCCAACCGGGGAGCTGTTTTTT.

The rearrangement links TRBV18 to TRBJ2-3; 12 nucleotides agree with TRBD2. After removal of 4 bases from V and 0 bases from J, the junction contained 5 bases not matched to a gene. Looked up from germline, CDR1 is KGHSH and CDR2 is LQKENI. The CDR3 is 17 residues long. CDR3 amino acids: CASSRWTSGVSTDTQYF. The CDR3 coding sequence is TGTGCCAGCTCACGCTGGACTAGCGGGGTGAGCACAGATACGCAGTATTTT.

This chain links TRBV28 with TRBJ1-2, with TRBD1 as a possible D gene (5 bases). CDR1 is MDHEN, CDR2 SYDVKM, per germline. The CDR3 length is 15 residues. The V and J ends lost 3 bases and 1 base respectively, with 12 bases between them. The CDR3 protein is CASSLPRGINYGYTF. The DNA for the CDR3 is TGTGCCAGCAGTTTGCCCCGGGGGATTAACTATGGCTACACCTTC.

J is TRBJ1-5 and V is TRBV9, with 8 nucleotides matching TRBD1. The ends lost 4 bases at V and 3 bases at J; junction bases unmatched: 6. Germline V CDR1 and CDR2: SGDLS, YYNGEE. This CDR3 has 15 amino acids. CDR3 DNA sequence: TGTGCCAGCAGCCGAACAGGGGGAGACAATCAGCCCCAGCATTTT. Residues: CASSRTGGDNQPQHF.

The chain couples TRBV14 to TRBJ2-7, with a possible D match to TRBD2 (6 bases). V shed 0 bases and J shed 7 bases, with 10 bases lying between them. CDR1 and CDR2 (germline): SGHDN, FVKESK. This CDR3 region has 13 residues. The CDR3 DNA reads TGTGCCAGCAGCCAAGATCGGAGGGCTGAGCAGTACTTC. Its protein is CASSQDRRAEQYF.

V gene TRBV9 combines with J gene TRBJ1-2; 7 nucleotides match TRBD1. CDR3 length: 15 amino acids. Germline V gives CDR1 SGDLS, CDR2 YYNGEE. V was clipped by 0 bases and J by 2 bases; unmatched bases: 4. As DNA, the CDR3 is TGTGCCAGCAGCGTAGGTGGGACAGTGAACTATGGCTACACCTTC. Protein product: CASSVGGTVNYGYTF.

The V gene is TRBV18, the J gene TRBJ1-2; no clear D. The CDR3 runs 15 residues. The germline gives CDR1 KGHSH, CDR2 LQKENI. The germline V and J ends were trimmed by 0 bases and 7 bases, with 15 bases remaining between them. CDR3 residues: CASSPPSQAAGGYTF. The CDR3 nucleotides are TGTGCCAGCTCACCACCGAGCCAGGCTGCTGGTGGCTACACCTTC.

The V gene is TRBV19, the J gene TRBJ2-3; 9 bases match TRBD1. There are 14 residues in the CDR3. V was clipped by 6 bases and J by 2 bases; unmatched bases: 3. The V gene's germline CDR1 is LNHDA and CDR2 SQIVND (reference sequence). CDR3 residues: CASRGTGYTDTQYF. The CDR3 nucleotides are TGTGCCAGTAGGGGGACAGGGTACACAGATACGCAGTATTTT.

The chain employs TRBV7-2 and TRBJ2-5; TRBD2 is a possible D gene (5 bases). The CDR3 has 12 amino acids. Germline V gene data show CDR1 as SGHTA and CDR2 as FQGNSA. V was clipped by 5 bases and J by 2 bases, with 6 bases between them. The CDR3 DNA sequence: TGTGCCAGCAGCCGAGGGCAAGAGACCCAGTACTTC. It encodes CASSRGQETQYF.

This chain uses TRBV19 with TRBJ2-7; TRBD1 aligns across 10 bases. The CDR3 runs 15 residues. The V and J ends lost 6 bases and 2 bases, in that order; junction bases with no gene match: 7. The germline CDR1 and CDR2 sequences are LNHDA and SQIVND (reference sequence). CDR3 DNA: TGTGCCAGTAGACAAACGACAGGGGGCCCCTACGAGCAGTACTTC. It translates to CASRQTTGGPYEQYF.

The J gene is TRBJ1-1, the V gene TRBV28, with D perhaps matching TRBD1 (6 bases). CDR1 is MDHEN and CDR2 is SYDVKM in the germline V gene. This CDR3 spans 13 amino acids. Trimming stripped 2 bases from V and 5 bases from J, with 9 bases between. The CDR3 nucleotides read TGTGCCAGCAGTTTAATAGGGGGAACTGAAGCTTTCTTT. It codes for CASSLIGGTEAFF.

J is TRBJ1-5 and V is TRBV7-2, with 11 positions matching TRBD1. The CDR3 totals 15 residues. Germline-derived CDR1 and CDR2 are SGHTA and FQGNSA. The J segment lost 5 bases and the V segment lost 5 bases, leaving 5 bases of the junction unmatched. The CDR3 DNA reads TGTGCCAGCAGCCCTCGGACAGGGGGCTATCAGCCCCAGCATTTT. This encodes CASSPRTGGYQPQHF.

The rearrangement joins TRBV5-1 to TRBJ2-3; TRBD1 aligns across 8 bases. The germline V gene encodes CDR1 SGHRS and CDR2 YFSETQ. The trim removed 2 bases at V and 0 bases at J, leaving 17 bases unmatched. This CDR3 comprises 20 residues. CDR3 loop: CASSLPTRGRGLLSTDTQYF. Written as DNA, the CDR3 is TGCGCCAGCAGCTTACCCACCAGGGGGCGTGGTCTACTTAGCACAGATACGCAGTATTTT.

The chain links TRBV6-5 to TRBJ2-5; a weak D match, TRBD1 (7 bases). The DNA matches TRBJ2-7 better at its end, which makes the J call doubtful. Germline V CDR1 and CDR2: MNHEY, SVGAGI. This CDR3 comprises 15 residues. The CDR3 DNA follows: TGTGCCAGCAGTTACTACAGGGGAGGAGGAAACGAGCAGTACTTC. Translating gives CASSYYRGGGNEQYF.

The genes are TRBV7-8 and TRBJ2-1, with 8 bases aligning to TRBD2. The junction had 18 bases not matched to a gene; V was cut back by 5 bases and J by 9 bases. In germline, CDR1 is SGHVS, CDR2 FQNEAQ. The CDR3 has 17 residues. CDR3 amino acids: CASSPPLRGGSSGEQFF. In DNA form, the CDR3 reads TGTGCCAGCAGCCCTCCTCTACGGGGGGGGTCCTCGGGTGAGCAGTTCTTC. Using reference TRBV7-8 and TRBJ2-1 for the parts outside the CDR3, the full variable domain is GAGVSQSPRYKVAKRGQDVALRCDPISGHVSLFWYQQALGQGPEFLTYFQNEAQLDKSGLPSDRFFAERPEGSVSTLKIQRTQQEDSAVYLCASSPPLRGGSSGEQFFGPGTRLTVL.

This chain links TRBV9 with TRBJ2-7; 10 nucleotides line up with TRBD2. The CDR3 is 14 amino acids. Per germline, CDR1 SGDLS and CDR2 YYNGEE. Unmatched junction bases numbered 6, after V lost 3 bases and J lost 6 bases. The chain's CDR3 is CASSASGSLFEQYF. The CDR3 DNA follows: TGTGCCAGCAGCGCTAGCGGGAGCTTATTCGAGCAGTACTTC. Using reference TRBV9 and TRBJ2-7 for the parts outside the CDR3, the full variable domain is DSGVTQTPKHLITATGQRVTLRCSPRSGDLSVYWYQQSLDQGLQFLIQYYNGEERAKGNILERFSAQQFPDLHSELNLSSLELGDSALYFCASSASGSLFEQYFGPGTRLTVT.

The chain employs TRBV5-4 and TRBJ2-1; possibly TRBD1 for D (6 bases). CDR1 SGHNT and CDR2 YYREEE come from the germline V gene (reference sequence). Trimming pared 2 bases from V and 4 bases from J, leaving 13 bases between. The CDR3 consists of 15 residues. The CDR3 loop is CASSLPDRIYNEQFF. The CDR3 nucleotides are TGTGCCAGCAGCTTACCGGACAGAATATACAATGAGCAGTTCTTC.